This entry is about one T cell receptor beta chain. The data are from a study of cytomegalovirus exposure and HLA in healthy donors. The CDR3 has 14 amino acids. Trimming left V 5 bases short and J 5 bases short, with 14 bases between. Germline CDR1 and CDR2: MGHRA and YSYEKL. The PCR employed 60 Vbeta primers together with 13 Jbeta primers. Only in-frame clones appear in the TCRdb table, and some are missing; sequencing was by immunoSEQ multiplex PCR. The data contain fewer than 250,000 clones, 70% to 75% of them singletons. The receptor's source is a woman aged 25 to 39 in good health and CMV-seropositive. Sequences were obtained from PBMCs. The J gene is TRBJ2-3, the V gene TRBV4-1; unclear D gene. The CDR3 sequence is CASSSNAMVDTQYF. CDR3 DNA: TGCGCCAGCAGCTCCAACGCGATGGTAGATACGCAGTATTTT.